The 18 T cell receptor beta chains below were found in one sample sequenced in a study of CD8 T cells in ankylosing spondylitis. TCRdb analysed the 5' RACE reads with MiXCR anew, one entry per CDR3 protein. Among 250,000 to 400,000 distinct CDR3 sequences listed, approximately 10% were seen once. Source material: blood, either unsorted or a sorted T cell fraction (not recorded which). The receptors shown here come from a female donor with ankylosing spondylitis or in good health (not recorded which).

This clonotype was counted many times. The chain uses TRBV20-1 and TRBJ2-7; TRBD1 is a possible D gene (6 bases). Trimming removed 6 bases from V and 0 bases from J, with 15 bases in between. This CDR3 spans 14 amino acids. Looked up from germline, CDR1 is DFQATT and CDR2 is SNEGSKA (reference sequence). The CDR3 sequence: CSATRTASSYEQYF. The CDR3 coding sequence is TGCAGTGCCACCCGGACAGCGAGCTCCTACGAGCAGTACTTC.

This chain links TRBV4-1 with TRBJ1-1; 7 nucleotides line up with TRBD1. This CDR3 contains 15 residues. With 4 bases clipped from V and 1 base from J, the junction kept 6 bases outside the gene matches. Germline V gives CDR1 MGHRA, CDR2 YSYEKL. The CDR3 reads CASSLQTGQNTEAFF. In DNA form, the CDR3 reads TGCGCCAGCAGCCTCCAGACAGGGCAGAACACTGAAGCTTTCTTT.

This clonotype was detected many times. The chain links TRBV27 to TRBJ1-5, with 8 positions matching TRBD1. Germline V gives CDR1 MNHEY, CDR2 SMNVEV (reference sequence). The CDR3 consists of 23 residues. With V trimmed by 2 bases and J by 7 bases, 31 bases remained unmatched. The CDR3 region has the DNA TGTGCCAGCAGTTTACGCCCAATGGCGCCGGTCGGGGCAAGGACAGGGATCACCCAGCCCCAGCATTTT. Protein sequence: CASSLRPMAPVGARTGITQPQHF.

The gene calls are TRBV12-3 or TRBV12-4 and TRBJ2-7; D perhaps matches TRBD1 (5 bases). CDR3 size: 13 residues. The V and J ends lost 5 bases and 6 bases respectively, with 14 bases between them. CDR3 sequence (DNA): TGTGCCAGCAGTGTTGAAGCAGGGATCGAGCAGTACTTC. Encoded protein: CASSVEAGIEQYF.

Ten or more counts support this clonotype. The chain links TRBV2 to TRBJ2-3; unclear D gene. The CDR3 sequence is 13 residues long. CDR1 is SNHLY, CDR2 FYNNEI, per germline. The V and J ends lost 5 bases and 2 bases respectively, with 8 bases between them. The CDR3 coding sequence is TGTGCCAGCAGTCTAACAGACACAGATACGCAGTATTTT. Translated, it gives CASSLTDTDTQYF.

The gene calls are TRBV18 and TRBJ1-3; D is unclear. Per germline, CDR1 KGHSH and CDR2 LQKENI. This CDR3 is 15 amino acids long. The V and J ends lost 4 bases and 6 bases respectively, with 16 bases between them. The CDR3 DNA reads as TGTGCCAGCTCACAAACGCGCGATTCCGCAAACACCATATATTTT. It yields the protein CASSQTRDSANTIYF. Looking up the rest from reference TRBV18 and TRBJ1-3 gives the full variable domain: NAGVMQNPRHLVRRRGQEARLRCSPMKGHSHVYWYRQLPEEGLKFMVYLQKENIIDESGMPKERFSAEFPKEGPSILRIQQVVRGDSAAYFCASSQTRDSANTIYFGEGSWLTVV.

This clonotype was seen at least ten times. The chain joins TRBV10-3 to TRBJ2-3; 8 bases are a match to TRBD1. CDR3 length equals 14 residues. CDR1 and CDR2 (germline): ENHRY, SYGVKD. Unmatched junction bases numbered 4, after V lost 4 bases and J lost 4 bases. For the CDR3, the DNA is TGTGCCATCAGTGGGACAGGGTCCCCAGATACGCAGTATTTT. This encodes CAISGTGSPDTQYF.

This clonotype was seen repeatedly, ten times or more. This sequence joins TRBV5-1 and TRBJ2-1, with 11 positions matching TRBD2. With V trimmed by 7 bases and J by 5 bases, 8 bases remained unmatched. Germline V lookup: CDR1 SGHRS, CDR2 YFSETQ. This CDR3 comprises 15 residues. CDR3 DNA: TGCGCCAGCGGCCTACTAGCGGGAGTAAACAATGAGCAGTTCTTC. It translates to CASGLLAGVNNEQFF.

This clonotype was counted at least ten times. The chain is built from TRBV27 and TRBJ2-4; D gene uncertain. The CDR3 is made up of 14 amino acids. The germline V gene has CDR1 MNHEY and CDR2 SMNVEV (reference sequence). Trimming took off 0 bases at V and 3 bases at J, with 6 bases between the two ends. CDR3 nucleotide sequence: TGTGCCAGCAGTTTATCACGGCGCAAAAACATTCAGTACTTC. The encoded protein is CASSLSRRKNIQYF.

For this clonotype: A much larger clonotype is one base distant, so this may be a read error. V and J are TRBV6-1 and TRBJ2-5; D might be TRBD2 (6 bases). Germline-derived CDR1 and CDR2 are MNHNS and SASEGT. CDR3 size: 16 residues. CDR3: CASSDVAGASEETQHF. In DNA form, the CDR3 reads TGTGCCAGCAGTGACGTGGCCGGGGCTAGCGAAGAGACCCAGCACTTC.

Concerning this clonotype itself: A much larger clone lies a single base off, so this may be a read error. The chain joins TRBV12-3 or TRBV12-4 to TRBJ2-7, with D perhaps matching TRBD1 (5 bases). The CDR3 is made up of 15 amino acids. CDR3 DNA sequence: TGTGCCAGCAGTTTAGGCGATGCAGGGATCTACGAGCTGTACTTC. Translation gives CASSLGDAGIYELYF.

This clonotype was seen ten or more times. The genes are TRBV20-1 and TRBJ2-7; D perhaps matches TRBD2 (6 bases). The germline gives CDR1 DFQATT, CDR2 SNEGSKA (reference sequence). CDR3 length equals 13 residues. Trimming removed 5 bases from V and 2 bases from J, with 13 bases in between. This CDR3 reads CSADGGVPYEQYF. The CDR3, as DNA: TGCAGTGCTGATGGAGGGGTTCCCTACGAGCAGTACTTC.

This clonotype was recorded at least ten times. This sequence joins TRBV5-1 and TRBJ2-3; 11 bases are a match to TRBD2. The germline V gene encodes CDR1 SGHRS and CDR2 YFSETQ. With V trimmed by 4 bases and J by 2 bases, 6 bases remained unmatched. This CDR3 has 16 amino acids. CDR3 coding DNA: TGCGCCAGCAGCCAAGGGACTAGCGGTTTCACAGATACGCAGTATTTT. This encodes CASSQGTSGFTDTQYF.

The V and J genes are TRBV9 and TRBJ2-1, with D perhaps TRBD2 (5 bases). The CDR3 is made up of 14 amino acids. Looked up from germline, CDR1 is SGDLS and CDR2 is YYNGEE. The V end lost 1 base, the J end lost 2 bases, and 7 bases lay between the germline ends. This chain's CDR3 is CASSVYGAYNEQFF. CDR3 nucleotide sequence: TGTGCCAGCAGCGTATACGGGGCCTACAATGAGCAGTTCTTC. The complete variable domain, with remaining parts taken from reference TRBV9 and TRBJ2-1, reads DSGVTQTPKHLITATGQRVTLRCSPRSGDLSVYWYQQSLDQGLQFLIQYYNGEERAKGNILERFSAQQFPDLHSELNLSSLELGDSALYFCASSVYGAYNEQFFGPGTRLTVL.

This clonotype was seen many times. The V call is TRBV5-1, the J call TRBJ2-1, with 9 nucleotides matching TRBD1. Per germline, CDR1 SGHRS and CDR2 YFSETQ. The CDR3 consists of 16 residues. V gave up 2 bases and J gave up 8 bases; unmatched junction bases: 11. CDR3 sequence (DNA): TGCGCCAGCAGCTTTGAACAGGGGGCGTATGGGTATGAGCAGTTCTTC. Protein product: CASSFEQGAYGYEQFF.

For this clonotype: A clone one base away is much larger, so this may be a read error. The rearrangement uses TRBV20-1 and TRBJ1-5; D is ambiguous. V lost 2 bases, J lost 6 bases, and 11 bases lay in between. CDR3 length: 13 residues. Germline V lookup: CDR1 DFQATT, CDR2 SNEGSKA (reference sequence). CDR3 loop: CSARPQLGQPQHF. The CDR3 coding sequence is TGCAGTGCTAGACCCCAGTTGGGTCAGCCCCAGCATTTT.

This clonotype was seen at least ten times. In DNA form, the CDR3 reads TGCGCCAGCAGCTTGGGTGGGATCAGCACTGAAGCTTTCTTT. Protein sequence: CASSLGGISTEAFF. V is TRBV5-1 and J is TRBJ1-1; no definite D call. CDR1 is SGHRS and CDR2 is YFSETQ in the germline V gene. This CDR3 region has 14 residues. Trimming cost V 0 bases and J 4 bases, with 10 bases left between them. Complete variable domain (other parts from reference TRBV5-1 and TRBJ1-1): KAGVTQTPRYLIKTRGQQVTLSCSPISGHRSVSWYQQTPGQGLQFLFEYFSETQRNKGNFPGRFSGRQFSNSRSEMNVSTLELGDSALYLCASSLGGISTEAFFGQGTRLTVV.

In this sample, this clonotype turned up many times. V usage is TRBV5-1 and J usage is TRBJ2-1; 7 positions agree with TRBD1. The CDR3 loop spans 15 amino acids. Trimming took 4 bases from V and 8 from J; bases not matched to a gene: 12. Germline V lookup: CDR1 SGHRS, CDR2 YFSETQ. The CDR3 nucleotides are TGCGCCAGCAGCCCGTTGGGACAGATCGGGGATGAGCAGTTCTTC. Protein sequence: CASSPLGQIGDEQFF.